The clone carrying this TCR beta chain was seen repeatedly, ten times or more. What it binds is not known. Unmatched junction bases numbered 7, after V lost 3 bases and J lost 7 bases. The length of the CDR3 is 14 residues. Germline assignment: CDR1 SGHRS and CDR2 YFSETQ. The sample comes from a study of T-cell reconstitution after alpha-beta-depleted transplantation in children. Overall study findings and caveats: The study reportedly traced alpha-beta T cells about two months after transplant to several hundred expanded graft clones. Among T cells one year after transplant, newly produced cells accounted for most counts and diversity. Surviving recipient T cells and thymic progenitors produced the high day-60 TCRbeta diversity seen in some patients.

As it was prepared, the TCRbeta library received unique molecular identifiers. TCRdb independently ran MiXCR on the PCR reads; one entry per CDR3 protein. The table records approximately 490,000 distinct CDR3 sequences, about 11% of them present only once. This receptor was identified in a child aged 2-15 years with inherited bone marrow failure, due to receive a stem cell transplant. The rearrangement joins TRBV5-1 to TRBJ2-1, with 7 bases that match TRBD2. The source was PBMCs, collected before TCRalphabeta/CD19-depleted stem cell transplant. CDR3 protein: CASSSTSADNEQFF. The CDR3 DNA follows: TGCGCCAGCAGCTCTACTAGCGCCGATAATGAGCAGTTCTTC.